This is a list of T cell receptor beta chains from one sample in a study of T cell responses to AZD1222 COVID-19 vaccine. Assay: immunoSEQ multiplex PCR; the TCRdb copy retains only in-frame clones and omits some. The sample has more than 70,000 clones; nearly 90% are singletons. The input for sequencing was peripheral blood, taken 28 days after the second AZD1222 dose. These receptors originate from an adult who received the AZD1222 COVID-19 vaccine. Each CDR3 is given with its conserved first and last residue. A D gene is named only where the DNA matches it firmly. Not all rows give a size; the values are once, few, many and, for expanded clones, a class.

v_call,cdr3_length,j_call,d_call,clone_size,cdr3_nt,cdr3_aa
TRBV3-1/TRBV3-2,15,TRBJ2-7,NA,NA,TGTGCCAGCAGCCAAGGTCTTGGGGGTGGATACGAGCAGTACTTC,CASSQGLGGGYEQYF
TRBV5-1,15,TRBJ2-7,TRBD1,NA,TGCGCCAGCAGCTTGTGGGGACAGGACTCCTACGAGCAGTACTTC,CASSLWGQDSYEQYF
TRBV6-1,15,TRBJ1-6,NA,once,TGTGCCAGCAGTGAACACAGGGCAAGGGATTCACCCCTCCACTTT,CASSEHRARDSPLHF
TRBV5-4,16,TRBJ2-5,TRBD2,NA,TGTGCCAGCAAGTTCGGGCAAGCGGGGGCCGGAGAGACCCAGTACTTC,CASKFGQAGAGETQYF
TRBV28,12,TRBJ1-3,NA,few,TGTGCCAGCAGCAACAGTGGAAACACCATATATTTT,CASSNSGNTIYF
TRBV27,16,TRBJ1-2,TRBD1,NA,TGTGCCAGCCATCTTGGGGGGCAGGGGGCCAACTATGGCTACACCTTC,CASHLGGQGANYGYTF
TRBV4-2,15,TRBJ2-2,TRBD2,NA,TGTGCCAGCAGCAGGACTAGCGCGAACACCGGGGAGCTGTTTTTT,CASSRTSANTGELFF
TRBV19,15,TRBJ2-7,TRBD2,NA,TGTGCCAGTAGTATCGCCGGGACTAAGTACTACGAGCAGTACTTC,CASSIAGTKYYEQYF
TRBV5-1,15,TRBJ1-1,NA,NA,TGCGCCAGCAGCCGGGGCCCGACAGGGAACACTGAAGCTTTCTTT,CASSRGPTGNTEAFF
TRBV2,15,TRBJ1-5,NA,NA,TGTGCCAGCAGTCCCGAAGAGGCAGGGGCTCAGCCCCAGCATTTT,CASSPEEAGAQPQHF
TRBV11-3,15,TRBJ2-2,NA,NA,TGTGCCAGCAGCTTAGACATCGCCGGTCCCGGGGAGCTGTTTTTT,CASSLDIAGPGELFF
TRBV19,17,TRBJ1-5,TRBD1,NA,TGTGCCAGTAGTATTAAGCGTGGGACAGGTCCCGGTAATACCCAGCATTTT,CASSIKRGTGPGNTQHF
TRBV7-3,16,TRBJ2-1,NA,NA,TGTGCCAGCAGCTTACTGGGGGAGAGCTCCTACAATGAGCAGTTCTTC,CASSLLGESSYNEQFF
TRBV27,13,TRBJ1-5,NA,NA,TGTGCCAGCAGTGCCGAAGGGGCTCAGCCCCAGCATTTT,CASSAEGAQPQHF
TRBV18,16,TRBJ2-1,TRBD2,NA,TGTGCCAGCTCACCACCTAAACTAGCGGGAGGGAATGAGCAGTTCTTC,CASSPPKLAGGNEQFF
TRBV21-1,14,TRBJ1-2,NA,NA,TGTGCCAGCGGGGGAGGCAGAGATAACTATGGCTACACCTTC,CASGGGRDNYGYTF
TRBV7-9,12,TRBJ2-3,NA,NA,TGTGCCAGCATCTCTGAAGGGGATACGCAGTATTTT,CASISEGDTQYF
TRBV28,12,TRBJ2-1,NA,NA,TGTGCCAGCAGTCTCAAGGGGAATGAGCAGTTCTTC,CASSLKGNEQFF
TRBV11-2,16,TRBJ2-3,TRBD2,NA,TGTGCCAGCAGCACCAGACTAGCGGGAGACCTAGATACGCAGTATTTT,CASSTRLAGDLDTQYF
TRBV11-3,12,TRBJ1-2,TRBD1,NA,TGTGGGACAGGGGGTCGGGTTTATGGCTACACCTTC,CGTGGRVYGYTF
TRBV6-1,11,TRBJ1-2,NA,NA,TGTGCCAGCAGTGATAACGTTGGCTACACCTTC,CASSDNVGYTF
TRBV19,15,TRBJ1-1,NA,NA,TGTGCCAGTAGAATGGGAGACAGACCGAACACTGAAGCTTTCTTT,CASRMGDRPNTEAFF
TRBV29-1,15,TRBJ1-5,TRBD1,once,TGCAGCGTCCGGGACAGCAACCTTAGCAATCAGCCCCAGCATTTT,CSVRDSNLSNQPQHF